This TCR beta chain was captured by sequencing in a study of human T cells and chemical hapten exposure. TCRdb reanalysed the RACE reads using MiXCR and keeps one entry per CDR3 protein. This table holds around 160,000 distinct CDR3 sequences, around 15% found once. The time point is: patch test 1, 2 weeks after DPC sensitization. Treatment specified: therapeutic diphenylcyclopropenone sensitization with weekly scalp DPC. This clonotype has only a few counts. Germline V gene data show CDR1 as DFQATT and CDR2 as SNEGSKA (reference sequence). With V trimmed by 2 bases and J by 2 bases, 2 bases remained unmatched. The CDR3 spans 13 residues.

This sequence was found in a woman between 25 and 40 years old with alopecia areata. Some clones in this sample may be carry-over from other donors' samples. The material sequenced was whole blood, taken in connection with sensitization to the hapten diphenylcyclopropenone (DPC). The chain carries TRBV20-1 and TRBJ1-2; TRBD1 agrees at 7 bases. CDR3 sequence reads: CSARTGQNYGYTF. The CDR3 DNA sequence: TGCAGTGCTAGAACGGGACAGAACTATGGCTACACCTTC.